This TCR beta chain is from a study of identical twins. Germline lookup yields CDR1 ENHRY and CDR2 SYGVKD. This CDR3 contains 14 residues. V lost 8 bases, J lost 0 bases, and 13 bases lay in between. TCRdb re-derived calls from the 5' RACE reads in MiXCR, one entry per CDR3 protein. In the table there are approximately 1.8 million distinct CDR3 sequences, about 31% of which are singletons. This clonotype showed up just a few times. This clonotype was obtained from a newborn girl in good health. The rearrangement links TRBV10-3 to TRBJ2-5, with D possibly being TRBD2 (6 bases). Sequencing used cord blood. Here the CDR3 DNA reads TGTGCCATCGCCGGGAGTGAGTACCAAGAGACCCAGTACTTC. Its translation: CAIAGSEYQETQYF.